What follows is one T cell receptor beta chain and its context. The antigen remains undetermined. PCR used 60 Vbeta primers and 13 Jbeta primers. In the original workflow: Unique TCR beta chains totaled roughly 80 million in a later count, with about 11 million of them shared. Profiling relied on immunoSEQ multiplex PCR, and the TCRdb table lists in-frame clones only, not all of them. V and J calls and clone size are given by that table; D and trimming were obtained from the DNA. The profile shows 70,000 to 90,000 clones, 60% to 75% of them singletons. This sample was taken from a study of cytomegalovirus exposure and HLA in healthy donors. For the study at large: Within the Caucasian-associated ancestry cluster were around 80% of the roughly 430 genotyped donors.

Regarding the study as a whole: A list of more than 150 TCR beta chains associated with cytomegalovirus was given. Common viral pathogens (according to a later analysis) appeared linked to several of the most significant clusters.

The junction had 7 bases not matched to a gene; V was cut back by 7 bases and J by 8 bases. CDR1 is GTSNPN and CDR2 is SVGIG in the germline V gene (reference sequence). The CDR3 has 12 amino acids. Sequencing used PBMCs. The sequence was collected from a man aged 40-49 years in good health and CMV-seropositive. The V and J genes are TRBV30 and TRBJ2-1; TRBD1 matches 8 bases. CDR3 nucleotide sequence: TGTGCCTCCGGACAGGGTCCCCATGAGCAGTTCTTC. This codes for CASGQGPHEQFF.